The present T cell receptor beta chain was sequenced within a study of blood T cell repertoires in COVID-19. This clone was detected only once. Profiling relied on immunoSEQ multiplex PCR, and the TCRdb table lists in-frame clones only, not all of them. This sample has under 200,000 clones; 80% to 90% occur once, and the top ten carry about 3.9%. This sequence originates from a woman in her sixties who had recovered from COVID-19. Material: peripheral blood.

This CDR3 reads CASSLDLAGDTEAFF. DNA of the CDR3: TGTGCCAGCAGCTTAGATCTAGCAGGGGACACTGAAGCTTTCTTT. This rearrangement joins TRBV11-2 to TRBJ1-1; a weak D match, TRBD1 (6 bases). V was cut by 0 bases and J by 3 bases, with 11 bases left in between. The germline V gene has CDR1 SGHAT and CDR2 FQNNGV. The CDR3 loop spans 15 amino acids.